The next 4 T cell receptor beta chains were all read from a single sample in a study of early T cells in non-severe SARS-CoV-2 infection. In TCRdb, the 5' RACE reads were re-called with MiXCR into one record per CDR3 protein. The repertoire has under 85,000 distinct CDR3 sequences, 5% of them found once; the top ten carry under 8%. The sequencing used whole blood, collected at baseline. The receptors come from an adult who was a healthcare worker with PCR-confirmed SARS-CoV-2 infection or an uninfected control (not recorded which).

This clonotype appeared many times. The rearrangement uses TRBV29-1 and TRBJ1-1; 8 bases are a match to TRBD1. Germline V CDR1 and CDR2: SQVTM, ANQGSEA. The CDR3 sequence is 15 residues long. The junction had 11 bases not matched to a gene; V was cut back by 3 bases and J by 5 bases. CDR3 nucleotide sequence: TGCAGCGTTGATCAGCAGGGGGCTGTGGGGACTGAAGCTTTCTTT. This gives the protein CSVDQQGAVGTEAFF. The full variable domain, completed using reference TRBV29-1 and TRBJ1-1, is SAVISQKPSRDICQRGTSLTIQCQVDSQVTMMFWYRQQPGQSLTLIATANQGSEATYESGFVIDKFPISRPNLTFSTLTVSNMSPEDSSIYLCSVDQQGAVGTEAFFGQGTRLTVV.

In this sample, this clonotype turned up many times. The CDR3 protein is CASSLTSGIIDEQFF. CDR3 coding DNA: TGTGCCAGCAGTTTAACCAGCGGGATCATCGATGAGCAGTTCTTC. The rearrangement uses TRBV28 and TRBJ2-1; TRBD2 aligns across 7 bases. Germline V lookup: CDR1 MDHEN, CDR2 SYDVKM. CDR3 length: 15 amino acids. Germline trimming cut 2 bases from V and 8 bases from J; bases unmatched to any gene: 9.

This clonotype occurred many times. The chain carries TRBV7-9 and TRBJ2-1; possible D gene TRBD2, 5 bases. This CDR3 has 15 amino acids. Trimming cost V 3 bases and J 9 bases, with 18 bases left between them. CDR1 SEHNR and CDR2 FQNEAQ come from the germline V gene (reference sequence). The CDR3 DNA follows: TGTGCCAGCAGCTTCCCGGACGCGGCTAGCAGTGAGCAGTTCTTC. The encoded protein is CASSFPDAASSEQFF.

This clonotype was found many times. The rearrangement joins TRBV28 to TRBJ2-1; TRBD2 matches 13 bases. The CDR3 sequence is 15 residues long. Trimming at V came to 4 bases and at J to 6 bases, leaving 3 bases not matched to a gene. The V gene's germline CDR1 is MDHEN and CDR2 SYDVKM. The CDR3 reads CASSSRTSGSNEQFF. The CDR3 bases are TGTGCCAGCAGTTCCAGGACTAGCGGGAGCAATGAGCAGTTCTTC.